This TCR beta chain was identified during a study of OX40 agonist ivuxolimab in advanced cancers. Study-level background: The dose of intravenous ivuxolimab that patients received every 2 weeks ranged from 0.01 to 10 mg/kg.

As concerns this clone: Its target is not known.

Here immunoSEQ multiplex PCR was the method, and the copy in TCRdb shows in-frame clones only, minus some. Among under 100,000 clones listed, approximately 85% were seen once. The CDR3 runs 11 residues. CDR1 and CDR2 from the germline V gene are SGHKS and YYEKEE (reference sequence). With 2 bases removed from V and 5 bases from J, the gap between germline ends came to 4 bases. Any history of autoimmune disease or systemic immunosuppression disqualified patients. Whole-study results and caveats: The study did not work out the antigen specificity of the expanded peripheral T cells.

The starting material was CD4+ or CD8+ T cells sorted from blood, obtained in a trial of the OX40 agonist ivuxolimab. The receptor was isolated from an adult with an advanced solid tumor such as melanoma, head and neck, liver or kidney cancer. V and J are TRBV5-5 and TRBJ1-1; D is uncertain. Here the CDR3 reads CASSFRTEAFF. As DNA, the CDR3 is TGTGCCAGCAGCTTTAGGACTGAAGCTTTCTTT.